The rows below give T cell receptor beta chains drawn from one sample of a study of graft-versus-host responses after intestinal transplantation. Profiled with immunoSEQ multiplex PCR; TCRdb holds only in-frame clones, not every one. The sample carries approximately 85,000 clones, roughly 91% recorded once. These receptors lack a known antigen. The sample was unstimulated CD8+ T cells sorted from spleen or lymph node cells, taken before transplant. These receptors were taken from a human donor who was the organ donor for an intestinal transplant. The conserved cysteine and the conserved F or W are not part of the CDR3 here.

j_call: TRBJ2-1
v_call: TRBV4-2
cdr3_aa: ASSQRYGDYGVNEQF

j_call: TRBJ2-7
v_call: TRBV27
cdr3_aa: AAKGLNSYEQY

j_call: TRBJ2-7
v_call: TRBV29-1
cdr3_aa: SVETGSEQY

j_call: TRBJ2-7
v_call: TRBV7-2
cdr3_aa: ASSPPDYRSYEQY

j_call: TRBJ2-3
v_call: TRBV4-2
cdr3_aa: ASSQARSGAGGDTQY

j_call: TRBJ2-3
v_call: TRBV2
cdr3_aa: ASSESTYRGSTDTQY

j_call: TRBJ2-7
v_call: TRBV19
cdr3_aa: ASSMGGSSEQY

j_call: TRBJ1-5
v_call: TRBV18
cdr3_aa: ASSQNRVNQPQH

j_call: TRBJ2-3
v_call: TRBV5-6
cdr3_aa: ASSPGGLGYVAQY

j_call: TRBJ2-1
v_call: TRBV4-3
cdr3_aa: ASSQGLAGWNEQF

j_call: TRBJ2-1
v_call: TRBV28
cdr3_aa: ASSPPILAVTF

j_call: TRBJ1-2
v_call: TRBV7-9
cdr3_aa: ASSSNREGYT

j_call: TRBJ2-6
v_call: TRBV6-1
cdr3_aa: ASTVTGTGANVLT

j_call: TRBJ2-1
v_call: TRBV13
cdr3_aa: ASSPRELAGEQF

j_call: TRBJ2-1
v_call: TRBV7-6
cdr3_aa: ASSDTNNEQF

j_call: .
v_call: TRBV2
cdr3_aa: AILTVLPPYEQY

j_call: TRBJ2-7
v_call: TRBV2
cdr3_aa: ASRGTGEPYEQY

j_call: TRBJ2-1
v_call: TRBV27
cdr3_aa: ASREGPFKEQF

j_call: TRBJ1-5
v_call: TRBV5-1
cdr3_aa: ASSFGTGGNQPQH

j_call: TRBJ2-7
v_call: TRBV5-4
cdr3_aa: ASSFYQAEQY

j_call: TRBJ2-3
v_call: TRBV2
cdr3_aa: ASSLGDTDTQY

j_call: TRBJ2-3
v_call: TRBV14
cdr3_aa: ASSQDTGVTDTQY

j_call: TRBJ2-7
v_call: TRBV28
cdr3_aa: ATSRGVSYEQY

j_call: TRBJ2-7
v_call: TRBV6-5
cdr3_aa: ASTGTRYEQY

j_call: TRBJ2-3
v_call: TRBV7-6
cdr3_aa: ASSLGLADSTDTQY

j_call: TRBJ2-3
v_call: TRBV7-2
cdr3_aa: ASSSRRDTQY

j_call: TRBJ1-4
v_call: TRBV15
cdr3_aa: ATSREGGDSEKLF